This TCR beta chain is from a study of blood T cell repertoires in COVID-19. CDR3 length: 14 residues. Germline V gene data show CDR1 as LNHDA and CDR2 as SQIVND (reference sequence). V was clipped by 1 base and J by 1 base, with 7 bases between them. In the original processing: The assay estimated nucleated cells by amplifying reference gene primers. Clones were sequenced by immunoSEQ multiplex PCR, and TCRdb holds only the in-frame ones, with some missing. V and J calls and clone size are as listed in that table; D and trimming were resolved from the DNA. The sample holds 150,000 to 200,000 clones, about 87% seen once. This clone turned up a few times.

The receptor was isolated from a woman in her sixties or seventies with COVID-19, enrolled during active disease. The sequenced material came from peripheral blood. The gene calls are TRBV19 and TRBJ1-1, with D possibly matching TRBD1 (5 bases). This CDR3 reads CASSIVTGNTEAFF. DNA for the CDR3: TGTGCCAGTAGTATAGTTACAGGGAACACTGAAGCTTTCTTT.